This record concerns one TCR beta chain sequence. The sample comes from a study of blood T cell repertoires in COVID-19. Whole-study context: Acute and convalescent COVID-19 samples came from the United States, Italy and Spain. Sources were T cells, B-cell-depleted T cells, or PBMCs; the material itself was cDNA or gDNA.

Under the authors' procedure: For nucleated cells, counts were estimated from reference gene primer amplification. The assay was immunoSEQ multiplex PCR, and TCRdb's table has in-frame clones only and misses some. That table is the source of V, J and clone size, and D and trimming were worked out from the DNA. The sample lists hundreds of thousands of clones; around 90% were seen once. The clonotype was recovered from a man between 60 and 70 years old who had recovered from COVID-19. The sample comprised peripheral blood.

The chain's CDR3 is CASRVMGGQETQYF. The CDR3 bases are TGTGCCAGCAGAGTCATGGGGGGCCAAGAGACCCAGTACTTC. The J gene is TRBJ2-5, the V gene TRBV2, with D perhaps matching TRBD2 (6 bases). The CDR3 contains 14 residues. CDR1 is SNHLY and CDR2 is FYNNEI in the germline V gene. The germline V and J ends were trimmed by 6 bases and 1 base, with 12 bases remaining between them. The complete variable domain, with remaining parts taken from reference TRBV2 and TRBJ2-5, reads EPEVTQTPSHQVTQMGQEVILRCVPISNHLYFYWYRQILGQKVEFLVSFYNNEISEKSEIFDDQFSVERPDGSNFTLKIRSTKLEDSAMYFCASRVMGGQETQYFGPGTRLLVL.